Below, 21 T cell receptor beta chains from the same sample are listed, as sequenced in a study of blood T cell repertoires in COVID-19. This table comes from immunoSEQ multiplex PCR, and its TCRdb copy is limited to in-frame clones, with some not included. The table includes hundreds of thousands of clones, around 85% detected once. The sequenced sample consisted of peripheral blood. The receptors come from a young woman who had recovered from COVID-19.

The V call is TRBV4-1, the J call TRBJ1-5, with TRBD1 identical over 10 bases. The V segment lost 2 bases and the J segment 6 bases; nucleotides outside the gene matches: 7. This CDR3 is built from 16 residues. Germline loops: CDR1 MGHRA, CDR2 YSYEKL. The CDR3 spells CASSQFRQGATQPQHF. The DNA for the CDR3 is TGCGCCAGCAGCCAATTCAGACAGGGGGCCACTCAGCCCCAGCATTTT.

The rearrangement links TRBV7-6 to TRBJ2-3, with 10 bases fitting TRBD2. V shed 5 bases and J 6 bases; nucleotides not matched to a gene: 11. CDR3 length: 16 amino acids. CDR1 SGHVS and CDR2 FNYEAQ come from the germline V gene. In DNA form, the CDR3 reads TGTGCCAGCAGCACTTTAAGCGGGGGGGCCCCGGATACGCAGTATTTT. It encodes CASSTLSGGAPDTQYF. The whole variable domain, remainder taken from reference TRBV7-6 and TRBJ2-3, is GAGVSQSPRYKVTKRGQDVALRCDPISGHVSLYWYRQALGQGPEFLTYFNYEAQQDKSGLPNDRFSAERPEGSISTLTIQRTEQRDSAMYRCASSTLSGGAPDTQYFGPGTRLTVL.

This chain connects TRBV6-5 to TRBJ2-7, with D possibly being TRBD1 (6 bases). The CDR3 has 14 residues. Germline CDR1 and CDR2: MNHEY and SVGAGI. With 7 bases removed from V and 7 bases from J, the gap between germline ends came to 20 bases. In nucleotides, the CDR3 is TGTGCCAGCACAAGGTTGGCAGGGGAAGGGGAGCAGTACTTC. Protein product: CASTRLAGEGEQYF.

V usage is TRBV9 and J usage is TRBJ2-1; D is perhaps TRBD1 (5 bases). Germline values: CDR1 SGDLS, CDR2 YYNGEE. With 0 bases removed from V and 7 bases from J, the gap between germline ends came to 17 bases. CDR3 length: 16 residues. The CDR3 bases are TGTGCCAGCAGCGTAGCTATAAGGGGTGGAGAAAATGAGCAGTTCTTC. Its protein product is CASSVAIRGGENEQFF.

This clone was seen a few times. The V gene is TRBV19, the J gene TRBJ2-1; TRBD1 might be the D (5 bases). The CDR3 covers 10 residues. Deletions cut 8 bases from V and 14 bases from J, with 13 bases between. The germline gives CDR1 LNHDA, CDR2 SQIVND (reference sequence). DNA of the CDR3: TGTGCCAGTTGTGCGGCCAGGGAGTTCTTC. This encodes CASCAAREFF. The entire variable domain, with the rest obtained from reference TRBV19 and TRBJ2-1, is as follows: DGGITQSPKYLFRKEGQNVTLSCEQNLNHDAMYWYRQDPGQGLRLIYYSQIVNDFQKGDIAEGYSVSREKKESFPLTVTSAQKNPTAFYLCASCAAREFFGPGTRLTVL.

CDR3 residues: CASSSTGAANEQFF. As DNA, the CDR3 is TGTGCCAGCAGCTCAACGGGAGCCGCCAATGAGCAGTTCTTC. The V and J genes are TRBV5-4 and TRBJ2-1; D might be TRBD2 (6 bases). Deletions cut 3 bases from V and 6 bases from J, with 13 bases between. CDR3 length equals 14 residues. Per germline, CDR1 SGHNT and CDR2 YYREEE (reference sequence).

The gene calls are TRBV5-4 and TRBJ2-7, with 14 bases aligning to TRBD2. The V and J ends lost 8 bases and 5 bases, in that order; junction bases with no gene match: 6. CDR3 size: 14 residues. Germline-derived CDR1 and CDR2 are SGHNT and YYREEE (reference sequence). CDR3 amino acids: CASRLAGGQDEQYF. In DNA, the CDR3 is TGTGCCAGTAGACTAGCGGGAGGGCAGGACGAGCAGTACTTC. The entire variable domain, with the rest obtained from reference TRBV5-4 and TRBJ2-7, is as follows: ETGVTQSPTHLIKTRGQQVTLRCSSQSGHNTVSWYQQALGQGPQFIFQYYREEENGRGNFPPRFSGLQFPNYSSELNVNALELDDSALYLCASRLAGGQDEQYFGPGTRLTVT.

The V and J genes are TRBV9 and TRBJ1-1; the D is unclear. Germline values: CDR1 SGDLS, CDR2 YYNGEE. The ends were cut back, 0 bases at V and 3 bases at J, with 6 bases in the middle. The CDR3 runs to 13 residues. CDR3 nucleotide sequence: TGTGCCAGCAGCGTAGGCGTGGACACTGAAGCTTTCTTT. It specifies CASSVGVDTEAFF.

This sequence joins TRBV6-1 and TRBJ1-2; 9 bases map to TRBD1. The J segment lost 5 bases and the V segment lost 6 bases, leaving 7 bases of the junction unmatched. This CDR3 region has 14 residues. Germline CDR1 and CDR2: MNHNS and SASEGT. In DNA, the CDR3 is TGTGCCAGCAGGGAGACAGGGGGAGGGTATGGCTACACCTTC. Its protein product is CASRETGGGYGYTF.

The chain has TRBV5-6 and TRBJ1-1; a possible D gene is TRBD1 (6 bases). The CDR3 is made up of 15 amino acids. Germline CDR1 reads SGHDT; CDR2 reads YYEEEE. Trimming removed 4 bases at V and 4 bases at J, with 17 bases between. The CDR3 DNA sequence: TGTGCCAGCAGCCGACATGGGGGCGCGGGCACTGAAGCTTTCTTT. Its translation is CASSRHGGAGTEAFF. Combining the CDR3 with reference TRBV5-6 and TRBJ1-1 gives the whole variable domain DAGVTQSPTHLIKTRGQQVTLRCSPKSGHDTVSWYQQALGQGPQFIFQYYEEEERQRGNFPDRFSGHQFPNYSSELNVNALLLGDSALYLCASSRHGGAGTEAFFGQGTRLTVV.

The chain has TRBV10-2 and TRBJ1-1; the D gene is possibly TRBD1 (6 bases). Trimming removed 7 bases from V and 7 bases from J, with 13 bases in between. Germline-derived CDR1 and CDR2 are WSHSY and SAAADI. The CDR3 is 12 amino acids. CDR3 loop: CASTFRGSEAFF. DNA for the CDR3: TGCGCCAGCACTTTCAGGGGCAGTGAAGCTTTCTTT.

With respect to this clone: Other DNA sequences of this sample code for an identical CDR3. The chain joins TRBV24-1 to TRBJ2-2; weak D call: TRBD1 (6 bases). The length of the CDR3 is 14 residues. The V end was cut by 10 bases, the J end by 1 base, with 12 bases between. CDR1 KGHDR and CDR2 SFDVKD come from the germline V gene. The CDR3 sequence: CATSRGMNTGELFF. In DNA, the CDR3 is TGTGCCACAAGTAGGGGGATGAACACCGGGGAGCTGTTTTTT.

V is TRBV6-5 and J is TRBJ1-2; the D gene is possibly TRBD1 (5 bases). Trimming stripped 10 bases from V and 0 bases from J, with 18 bases between. The CDR3 extends over 15 amino acids. Per germline, CDR1 MNHEY and CDR2 SVGAGI. The CDR3: CATRGGPGPNYGYTF. In nucleotides, the CDR3 is TGTGCCACTAGGGGAGGTCCGGGGCCTAACTATGGCTACACCTTC.

The chain recombines TRBV5-1 with TRBJ1-1; 7 bases match TRBD1. The ends lost 0 bases at V and 3 bases at J; junction bases unmatched: 17. CDR3 length: 19 residues. The germline gives CDR1 SGHRS, CDR2 YFSETQ. The CDR3 reads CASSLAKGALGYPHTEAFF. DNA for the CDR3: TGCGCCAGCAGCTTGGCAAAGGGGGCGTTGGGCTATCCTCACACTGAAGCTTTCTTT.

The chain carries TRBV6-6 and TRBJ1-2; D is perhaps TRBD1 (6 bases). V shed 6 bases and J shed 7 bases, with 18 bases lying between them. Germline lookup yields CDR1 MNHNY and CDR2 SVGAGI (reference sequence). The length of the CDR3 is 14 residues. Here the CDR3 DNA reads TGTGCCAGCAGGCCACAGGGAGCTGGCGCTGGCTACACCTTC. It specifies CASRPQGAGAGYTF.

The chain employs TRBV10-1 and TRBJ2-5, with 11 bases that match TRBD2. The CDR3 extends over 17 amino acids. V shed 0 bases and J 13 bases; nucleotides not matched to a gene: 16. Germline lookup yields CDR1 WNHNN and CDR2 SYGVQD (reference sequence). The CDR3 region is CASSESASGGSLPHVYF. The CDR3 nucleotides read TGCGCCAGCAGTGAGTCTGCTAGCGGGGGGTCCCTCCCCCACGTGTACTTC.

This chain uses TRBV9 with TRBJ2-5, with 8 bases aligning to TRBD2. V was clipped by 0 bases and J by 4 bases; unmatched bases: 5. Germline values: CDR1 SGDLS, CDR2 YYNGEE. This CDR3 has 15 amino acids. CDR3 protein: CASSVDGAGVETQYF. The CDR3 nucleotides are TGTGCCAGCAGCGTAGATGGAGCGGGAGTAGAGACCCAGTACTTC.

The rearrangement links TRBV5-1 to TRBJ2-3; perhaps TRBD1 as D (6 bases). Per the germline V gene, CDR1 is SGHRS and CDR2 is YFSETQ. Trimming removed 0 bases at V and 6 bases at J, with 17 bases between. This CDR3 is built from 16 residues. The CDR3 is CASSLASGALGDTQYF. CDR3 in DNA: TGCGCCAGCAGCTTGGCGTCAGGGGCGTTAGGGGATACGCAGTATTTT.

This clone was seen more than once but under ten times. The chain is built from TRBV7-9 and TRBJ1-4; 9 bases map to TRBD1. Trimming removed 3 bases from V and 8 bases from J; junction bases left unmatched: 4. CDR3 size: 14 residues. Germline V gene sequence: CDR1 SEHNR, CDR2 FQNEAQ (reference sequence). The CDR3 sequence: CASSLRQGGEKLFF. CDR3 bases: TGTGCCAGCAGCTTGCGACAGGGGGGAGAAAAACTGTTTTTT.

CDR3 nucleotide sequence: TGTGCCAGCAGCCCCCTCGAGCATCGCAATGAGCAGTTCTTC. This translates into CASSPLEHRNEQFF. The chain uses TRBV7-9 and TRBJ2-1; D is ambiguous. CDR1 is SEHNR and CDR2 is FQNEAQ in the germline V gene (reference sequence). Trimming cost V 5 bases and J 6 bases, with 14 bases left between them. The CDR3 extends over 14 amino acids. Full variable domain (outside the CDR3, taken from reference TRBV7-9 and TRBJ2-1): DTGVSQNPRHKITKRGQNVTFRCDPISEHNRLYWYRQTLGQGPEFLTYFQNEAQLEKSRLLSDRFSAERPKGSFSTLEIQRTEQGDSAMYLCASSPLEHRNEQFFGPGTRLTVL.

The V and J genes are TRBV5-4 and TRBJ1-1; 9 nucleotides line up with TRBD1. V trimming: 3 bases; J trimming: 4 bases; junction bases outside the gene matches: 4. CDR3 length: 14 residues. CDR1 is SGHNT and CDR2 is YYREEE in the germline V gene (reference sequence). For the CDR3, the DNA is TGTGCCAGCAGCTCACTGACAGGGGGCACTGAAGCTTTCTTT. Its translation is CASSSLTGGTEAFF.